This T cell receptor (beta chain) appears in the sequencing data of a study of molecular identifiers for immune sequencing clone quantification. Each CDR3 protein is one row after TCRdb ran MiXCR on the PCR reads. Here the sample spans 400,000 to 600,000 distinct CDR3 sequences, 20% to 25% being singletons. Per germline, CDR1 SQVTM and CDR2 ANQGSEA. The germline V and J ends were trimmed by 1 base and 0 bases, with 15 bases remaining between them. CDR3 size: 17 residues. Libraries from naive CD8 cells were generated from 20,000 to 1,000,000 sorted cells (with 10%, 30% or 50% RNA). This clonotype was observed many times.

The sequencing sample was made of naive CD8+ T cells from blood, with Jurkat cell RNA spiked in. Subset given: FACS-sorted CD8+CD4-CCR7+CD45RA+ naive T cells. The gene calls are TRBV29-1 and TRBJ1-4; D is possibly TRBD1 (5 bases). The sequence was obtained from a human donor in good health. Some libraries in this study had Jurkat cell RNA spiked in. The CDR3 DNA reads TGCAGCGTTGAAGGGGGCGAGTCATTTGCAACTAATGAAAAACTGTTTTTT. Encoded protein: CSVEGGESFATNEKLFF.